This is a list of T cell receptor beta chains from one sample in a study of Tregs in tolerant kidney transplant recipients. Data came from immunoSEQ multiplex PCR; TCRdb stores just in-frame clones and leaves some out. Of approximately 100,000 clones in the sample, roughly 93% are singletons; the top ten hold 0.4% to 0.55%. Sequencing was performed on CD4+ T cells from blood, taken before the transplant. The receptor source for this set is a human donor who received a combined kidney and bone marrow transplant. Both conserved end residues are part of each CDR3. A D gene is named only where the DNA matches it firmly. Clone size appears in some rows only: once, few, many, or a class for an expanded clone.

V	D	J	size	CDR3	DNA
TRBV9	.	TRBJ1-3	.	CASSVDARGALGGNTIYF	TGTGCCAGCAGCGTAGACGCCCGGGGGGCGCTTGGTGGAAACACCATATATTTT
TRBV6-1	.	TRBJ2-5	.	CASSDAGSYWGETQYF	TGTGCCAGCAGTGACGCGGGGTCGTATTGGGGGGAGACCCAGTACTTC
TRBV7-3	.	TRBJ2-1	.	CASSRPGTEYNEQFF	TGTGCCAGCAGCCGCCCCGGGACTGAGTACAATGAGCAGTTCTTC
TRBV18	TRBD2	TRBJ2-2	.	CASSLPGGSNTGELFF	TGTGCCAGCTCACTCCCGGGAGGATCGAACACCGGGGAGCTGTTTTTT
TRBV27	.	TRBJ2-1	.	CASSWGLAPRSYNEQFF	TGTGCCAGCAGTTGGGGGCTGGCGCCCCGATCCTACAATGAGCAGTTCTTC
TRBV28	TRBD1	TRBJ2-7	.	CASSPGQTSYEQYF	TGTGCCAGCAGTCCGGGACAGACCTCCTACGAGCAGTACTTC
TRBV27	.	TRBJ1-2	once	CASGTQGNGYTF	TGTGCCAGCGGGACCCAGGGGAATGGCTACACCTTC
TRBV6-1	.	TRBJ2-3	.	CASSESTRPGTSTDTQYF	TGTGCCAGCAGTGAATCGACTCGGCCAGGGACTAGCACAGATACGCAGTATTTT
TRBV7-9	TRBD1	TRBJ1-2	.	CASSPPDRVGNYGYTF	TGTGCCAGCAGCCCCCCCGACAGGGTGGGGAACTATGGCTACACCTTC
TRBV6-1	.	TRBJ1-2	.	CASSYIQDGYTF	TGTGCCAGCAGTTATATACAGGATGGCTACACCTTC
TRBV30	TRBD2	TRBJ2-1	once	CAWRRRGGEGEQFF	TGTGCCTGGCGACGGCGGGGGGGTGAGGGTGAGCAGTTCTTC
TRBV7-9	.	TRBJ2-2	.	CATQLLGGGSTNTGELFF	TGTGCCACCCAGCTCCTTGGGGGGGGCTCGACGAACACCGGGGAGCTGTTTTTT
TRBV7-7	.	TRBJ1-1	.	CASSRDTGTEAFF	TGTGCCAGCAGCAGGGACACCGGCACTGAAGCTTTCTTT
TRBV7-2	.	TRBJ2-5	.	CASSLLPGSGETQYF	TGTGCCAGCAGCTTACTGCCAGGTTCAGGGGAGACCCAGTACTTC
TRBV19	.	TRBJ1-1	.	CASSMTGPRTEAFF	TGTGCCAGTAGTATGACCGGCCCTAGGACTGAAGCTTTCTTT
TRBV5-5	.	TRBJ2-5	.	CASSFRWGRETQYF	TGTGCCAGCAGCTTTCGTTGGGGGAGGGAGACCCAGTACTTC
TRBV20-1	.	TRBJ2-1	once	CSASYYNEQFF	TGCAGTGCTAGTTACTACAATGAGCAGTTCTTC
TRBV7-2	.	TRBJ1-1	.	CASSHTPSTEAFF	TGTGCCAGCAGCCATACCCCCAGCACTGAAGCTTTCTTT
TRBV5-1	.	TRBJ2-5	.	CASSLPLRETQYF	TGCGCCAGCAGCTTGCCCCTCCGAGAGACCCAGTACTTC
TRBV11-3	.	TRBJ1-2	.	CASSPGAGKPINYGYTF	TGTGCCAGCAGCCCTGGGGCAGGGAAACCCATAAACTATGGCTACACCTTC
TRBV4-3	.	TRBJ1-1	.	CASSQLGGTEAFF	TGCGCCAGCAGCCAGTTAGGGGGCACTGAAGCTTTCTTT